The 15 T cell receptor beta chains below come from one sample, sequenced in a study of shared clonotypes between healthy human individuals. Method: immunoSEQ multiplex PCR; TCRdb's copy keeps in-frame clones and lacks some. The table has 730,000 or so clones, about 78% seen once. Sequencing used memory CD4+ T cells sorted from blood. The subset denotes: CD45RA-negative fraction. The source is a woman aged 25 to 39 in good health.

The sample holds a few counts of this clone. The chain's CDR3 is CASSYSDRNNEKLFF. In DNA, the CDR3 is TGTGCCAGCAGTTACAGCGACAGGAATAATGAAAAACTGTTTTTT. This chain joins TRBV6-6 and TRBJ1-4, with D possibly TRBD1 on 6 matching bases. The germline V gene encodes CDR1 MNHNY and CDR2 SVGAGI (reference sequence). Trimming removed 2 bases at V and 4 bases at J, with 11 bases between. The CDR3 spans 15 residues.

V gene TRBV6-6 combines with J gene TRBJ1-2; 7 bases map to TRBD1. The germline CDR1 and CDR2 sequences are MNHNY and SVGAGI (reference sequence). The CDR3 extends over 13 amino acids. The ends lost 6 bases at V and 7 bases at J; junction bases unmatched: 8. The CDR3: CASSPTGESGYTF. CDR3 in DNA: TGTGCCAGCAGCCCTACAGGGGAAAGTGGCTACACCTTC.

The chain couples TRBV7-3 to TRBJ1-1; D uncertain. This CDR3 is 16 amino acids long. Trimming removed 4 bases at V and 1 base at J, with 16 bases between. Germline CDR1 reads SGHTA; CDR2 reads FQGTGA. The CDR3 spells CASSSRGGMENTEAFF. The CDR3 bases are TGTGCCAGCAGCTCGCGGGGAGGTATGGAGAACACTGAAGCTTTCTTT.

This clone was detected once. CDR3 coding DNA: TGTGCCAGCAGCTTACGGCAGGGCCGAGCTTTCTTT. It specifies CASSLRQGRAFF. This chain uses TRBV7-9 with TRBJ1-1; perhaps TRBD1 as D (5 bases). The CDR3 runs to 12 residues. V was shortened by 2 bases and J by 10 bases, with 11 bases between the two germline ends. Germline V lookup: CDR1 SEHNR, CDR2 FQNEAQ (reference sequence).

A single count supports this clone. V is TRBV5-4 and J is TRBJ2-5, with D perhaps TRBD1 (5 bases). Germline CDR1 is SGHNT and CDR2 is YYREEE (reference sequence). The CDR3 contains 14 residues. V lost 0 bases, J lost 6 bases, and 12 bases lay in between. CDR3 region: CASSLGGDQKTQYF. Here the CDR3 DNA reads TGTGCCAGCAGCTTGGGGGGCGACCAGAAGACCCAGTACTTC.

This sequence joins TRBV2 and TRBJ1-4, with D hard to call. CDR1 is SNHLY and CDR2 is FYNNEI in the germline V gene. V dropped 2 bases and J dropped 8 bases, with 15 bases sitting between them. The CDR3 sequence is 15 residues long. This CDR3 reads CASSEWSVRREKLFF. CDR3 nucleotide sequence: TGTGCCAGCAGTGAATGGTCAGTAAGAAGGGAAAAACTGTTTTTT.

The chain recombines TRBV11-2 with TRBJ2-2, with TRBD2 matching over 10 bases. CDR1 is SGHAT and CDR2 is FQNNGV in the germline V gene. The CDR3 contains 16 residues. J lost 6 bases, V lost 6 bases, and 10 bases had no gene match. The CDR3 here is CASSSSGSLNAGELFF. The DNA of the CDR3 is TGTGCCAGCAGTTCTAGCGGGAGTTTAAATGCCGGGGAGCTGTTTTTT.

The chain has TRBV5-1 and TRBJ2-3; 8 nucleotides align to TRBD2. This CDR3 spans 16 amino acids. V shed 0 bases and J 1 base; nucleotides not matched to a gene: 4. In germline, CDR1 is SGHRS, CDR2 YFSETQ. CDR3 region: CASSLAGGPGTDTQYF. The CDR3 nucleotides read TGCGCCAGCAGCTTGGCGGGAGGGCCTGGCACAGATACGCAGTATTTT.

This chain joins TRBV28 and TRBJ2-1; tentative D call: TRBD2 (6 bases). Per germline, CDR1 MDHEN and CDR2 SYDVKM. The CDR3 is 16 amino acids. Trimming left V 7 bases short and J 2 bases short, with 18 bases between. The CDR3 nucleotides are TGTGCCAGCAAACCACCGGGACTCAGAACCTACAATGAGCAGTTCTTC. Its protein product is CASKPPGLRTYNEQFF.

The CDR3 loop reads CSVVGLAGGIGTDTQYF. Written as DNA, the CDR3 is TGCAGCGTTGTGGGACTAGCGGGAGGGATCGGCACAGATACGCAGTATTTT. The gene calls are TRBV29-1 and TRBJ2-3, with 16 bases aligning to TRBD2. The CDR3 extends over 17 amino acids. Germline V lookup: CDR1 SQVTM, CDR2 ANQGSEA. With 4 bases clipped from V and 1 base from J, the junction kept 5 bases outside the gene matches.

V gene TRBV30 combines with J gene TRBJ1-1; D perhaps matches TRBD1 (5 bases). The CDR3 is 15 amino acids. The V end was cut by 2 bases, the J end by 3 bases, with 16 bases between. Looked up from germline, CDR1 is GTSNPN and CDR2 is SVGIG (reference sequence). The CDR3: CAWSWRQTIYTEAFF. CDR3 in DNA: TGTGCCTGGAGTTGGAGACAGACGATATACACTGAAGCTTTCTTT.

The genes are TRBV11-2 and TRBJ1-5; no definite D call. V gave up 0 bases and J gave up 3 bases, with 15 bases separating them. Germline loops: CDR1 SGHAT, CDR2 FQNNGV. There are 17 residues in the CDR3. The CDR3 DNA follows: TGTGCCAGCAGCTTAGATGGAGTGGCCAGAGACAATCAGCCCCAGCATTTT. Protein: CASSLDGVARDNQPQHF.

This clone showed up just a few times. The chain is built from TRBV28 and TRBJ2-7; D gene unclear. Germline CDR1 MDHEN, CDR2 SYDVKM. The CDR3 runs to 15 residues. V dropped 3 bases and J dropped 2 bases, with 14 bases sitting between them. The chain's CDR3 is CASSFKLPHTYEQYF. The CDR3 DNA is TGTGCCAGCAGTTTCAAGCTTCCGCATACCTACGAGCAGTACTTC. The whole variable domain, remainder taken from reference TRBV28 and TRBJ2-7, is DVKVTQSSRYLVKRTGEKVFLECVQDMDHENMFWYRQDPGLGLRLIYFSYDVKMKEKGDIPEGYSVSREKKERFSLILESASTNQTSMYLCASSFKLPHTYEQYFGPGTRLTVT.

This clone has just a few counts. This rearrangement joins TRBV11-2 to TRBJ2-7; D assignment may be TRBD1 or TRBD2 (6 bases each). The CDR3 is made up of 15 amino acids. CDR1 is SGHAT and CDR2 is FQNNGV in the germline V gene. Trimming removed 4 bases at V and 4 bases at J, with 17 bases between. The CDR3 here is CASSWGPSAQYEQYF. CDR3 DNA sequence: TGTGCCAGCAGCTGGGGGCCTAGCGCACAGTACGAGCAGTACTTC.

The rearrangement joins TRBV2 to TRBJ2-3, with D possibly TRBD1 on 5 matching bases. CDR1 and CDR2 (germline): SNHLY, FYNNEI. The CDR3 consists of 16 residues. V dropped 6 bases and J dropped 1 base, with 17 bases sitting between them. The CDR3 coding sequence is TGTGCCAGCAGCGCCGGGCCAGGGAAGGGCACAGATACGCAGTATTTT. It yields the protein CASSAGPGKGTDTQYF.